These T cell receptor beta chains were read from a single sample in a study of vaccination and CD4 T cells after COVID-19. The antigens these receptors bind are not known. TCRdb re-analysed the PCR reads in MiXCR, keeping a single row per CDR3 protein. The data hold about 9,500 distinct CDR3 sequences, with about 66% observed a single time. The sample consisted of CD4+ T cells from blood, cultured in vitro. The receptor source for this set is a human donor who had recovered from COVID-19. CDR3s include the opening cysteine and the closing phenylalanine or tryptophan. Fields, in order: D gene, V gene, J gene, clone size, CDR3 DNA, CDR3 protein. A D gene is named only where the DNA matches it firmly. Size values are once, few and many counts, or a class for expanded clones, and some rows have none.

D: .
V: TRBV7-2
J: TRBJ1-2
size: once
DNA: TGTGCCAGCAGCTCTCGCAGGGACCTAGGCGGCTACACCTTC
CDR3: CASSSRRDLGGYTF

D: .
V: TRBV2
J: TRBJ1-2
size: .
DNA: TGTGCCAGCAGTCCATCCGGACAGTTCTATGGCTACACCTTC
CDR3: CASSPSGQFYGYTF

D: TRBD2
V: TRBV7-3
J: TRBJ2-3
size: .
DNA: TGTGCCAGCAGACTGACGGGGGGGCTCGGCACAGATACGCAGTATTTT
CDR3: CASRLTGGLGTDTQYF

D: .
V: TRBV6-5
J: TRBJ1-2
size: .
DNA: TGTGCCAGTAGTTACGATGGCTATGGCTACACCTTC
CDR3: CASSYDGYGYTF

D: .
V: TRBV20-1
J: TRBJ1-1
size: .
DNA: TGCAGTGCTACCAGGGGGAACACTGAAGCTTTCTTT
CDR3: CSATRGNTEAFF

D: .
V: TRBV11-2
J: TRBJ1-2
size: .
DNA: TGTGCCAGCAGCTGGACAGTTACTAACTATGGCTACACCTTC
CDR3: CASSWTVTNYGYTF

D: .
V: TRBV20-1
J: TRBJ1-2
size: .
DNA: TGCAGTGCTAGGCCCGGACTGAGGGGCTACACCTTC
CDR3: CSARPGLRGYTF

D: TRBD2
V: TRBV6-2/TRBV6-3
J: TRBJ2-5
size: .
DNA: TGTGCCAGCAGTCCCCGAGGACTAGCCGTTTGGGAGACCCAGTACTTC
CDR3: CASSPRGLAVWETQYF

D: .
V: TRBV12-5
J: TRBJ2-2
size: .
DNA: TGTGCTAGTGGTTTGGTATCCGGGGAGCTGTTTTTT
CDR3: CASGLVSGELFF

D: .
V: TRBV27
J: TRBJ1-3
size: .
DNA: TGTGCCAGCAGTTTGGGCTTACGCTCTGGAAACACCATATATTTT
CDR3: CASSLGLRSGNTIYF

D: .
V: TRBV11-2
J: TRBJ2-2
size: .
DNA: TGTGCCACTTTACCGAAGTCATATAGGTCCAGGGGGAACACCGGGGAGCTGTTTTTT
CDR3: CATLPKSYRSRGNTGELFF

D: .
V: TRBV20-1
J: TRBJ1-3
size: few
DNA: TGCAGTGCTAGTGACCTACACGGGGGGGACTCTGGAAACACCATATATTTT
CDR3: CSASDLHGGDSGNTIYF

D: .
V: TRBV6-2/TRBV6-3
J: TRBJ2-3
size: .
DNA: TGTGCCAGCAGCTCCGGAACTAGCACAGATACGCAGTATTTT
CDR3: CASSSGTSTDTQYF

D: .
V: TRBV11-2
J: TRBJ2-4
size: .
DNA: TGTGCCAGCAGCTTAGAACCGGGCCCTTCGGCCATTCAGTACTTC
CDR3: CASSLEPGPSAIQYF

D: .
V: TRBV5-4
J: TRBJ2-7
size: few
DNA: TGTGCCAGCAGCTTGGGATCCAGCTACTACGAGCAGTACTTC
CDR3: CASSLGSSYYEQYF

D: TRBD1
V: TRBV6-1
J: TRBJ2-2
size: .
DNA: TGTGCCAGCAGCGGCGGACAGGGTTCGAACACCGGGGAGCTGTTTTTT
CDR3: CASSGGQGSNTGELFF

D: TRBD2
V: TRBV12-3/TRBV12-4
J: TRBJ2-5
size: .
DNA: TGTGCCAGCAGTTTGCGGCTAGCGGGGGGAGAGGCCCAGTACTTC
CDR3: CASSLRLAGGEAQYF

D: .
V: TRBV30
J: TRBJ2-3
size: .
DNA: TGTGCCTGGACCAAAGGGGTGGCCACAGATACGCAGTATTTT
CDR3: CAWTKGVATDTQYF

D: .
V: TRBV20-1
J: TRBJ1-6
size: hyperexpanded
DNA: TGCAGTGCTAGAGATGGCCCAGGGAGGGCGGGCTCACCCCTCCACTTT
CDR3: CSARDGPGRAGSPLHF

D: TRBD2
V: TRBV7-2
J: TRBJ2-5
size: .
DNA: TGTGCCAGCAGCTCGTCGGGGGGGCGAGAGACCCAGTACTTC
CDR3: CASSSSGGRETQYF

D: TRBD1
V: TRBV19
J: TRBJ2-3
size: few
DNA: TGTGCCAGTAGCAACAGGGGGCGCGGGGACCCAGATACGCAGTATTTT
CDR3: CASSNRGRGDPDTQYF

D: .
V: TRBV7-9
J: TRBJ2-2
size: .
DNA: TGTGCCAGCAGCAGCCCGCGGGACACCGGGGAGCTGTTTTTT
CDR3: CASSSPRDTGELFF

D: .
V: TRBV21-1
J: TRBJ1-6
size: few
DNA: TGTGCCAGCAGCAAAATGTGTGCTTCAAATTCACCCCTCCACTTT
CDR3: CASSKMCASNSPLHF

D: .
V: TRBV7-2
J: TRBJ1-2
size: .
DNA: TGTGCCAGCAGTTTTGGTGGGGGAAGATATGGCTACACCTTC
CDR3: CASSFGGGRYGYTF

D: TRBD1
V: TRBV20-1
J: TRBJ1-2
size: .
DNA: TGCAGTGCCGAAGACAGGGGCAAGGGCTACACCTTC
CDR3: CSAEDRGKGYTF

D: .
V: TRBV5-4
J: TRBJ1-6
size: few
DNA: TGTGCCAGCAGTCTCGGAGGGGGGGCAGGTTCACCCCTCCACTTT
CDR3: CASSLGGGAGSPLHF

D: TRBD1
V: TRBV6-1
J: TRBJ1-6
size: .
DNA: TGTGCCAGCAGAATCCTTACGGGACAGGGTAATTCACCCCTCCACTTT
CDR3: CASRILTGQGNSPLHF

D: TRBD2
V: TRBV7-3
J: TRBJ2-3
size: .
DNA: TGTGCCAGCAGCCACAGGGGGAGGGTAGCGGGGGGTAACACAGATACGCAGTATTTT
CDR3: CASSHRGRVAGGNTDTQYF

D: TRBD1
V: TRBV20-1
J: TRBJ1-5
size: .
DNA: TGCAGTGCTAGAAGGGACAGGACGATTAGCAATCAGCCCCAGCATTTT
CDR3: CSARRDRTISNQPQHF

D: TRBD1
V: TRBV28
J: TRBJ1-2
size: .
DNA: TGTGCCAGCAGTTTCCCCGCCGGGACAGGGAACGGCTACACCTTC
CDR3: CASSFPAGTGNGYTF